This T cell receptor (beta chain) was sequenced for a study of graft-versus-host responses after intestinal transplantation. Study-wide background: Multivisceral, liver-intestinal, or isolated intestinal transplants were performed in recipients. Tacrolimus and steroids were given for around three years to all recipients after anti-thymocyte globulin induction. Study outcomes and limitations: Across patients carrying graft-donor T cell macrochimerism, allografts held high graft-versus-host to host-versus-graft clonal ratios.

CDR1 and CDR2 from the germline V gene are SGHAT and FQNNGV. This CDR3 has 18 amino acids. V gave up 5 bases and J gave up 0 bases, with 17 bases separating them. Repertoires were generated with immunoSEQ multiplex PCR, while TCRdb's copy carries only in-frame clones and drops some. This table holds under 150,000 clones, more than 80% found once. Points on this clone: Its matching antigen is unknown.

This specimen consisted of unstimulated CD4+ T cells sorted from spleen or lymph node cells, obtained before intestinal transplant. The V and J genes are TRBV11-2 and TRBJ1-6, with D unresolved. The receptor comes from a human donor who received an intestinal transplant. The CDR3 sequence is CASSNPKGSGSYNSPLHF. Written as DNA, the CDR3 is TGTGCCAGCAGCAACCCGAAGGGCTCCGGCTCCTATAATTCACCCCTCCACTTT.